The next 15 T cell receptor beta chains were all read from a single sample in a study of T cell responses to AZD1222 COVID-19 vaccine. Sequencing used immunoSEQ multiplex PCR; TCRdb keeps in-frame clones, though not all of them. The table has fewer than 200,000 clones, around 90% seen once; the top ten hold roughly 0.49%. Sequences were derived from peripheral blood, sampled on day 0 of AZD1222 vaccination. Source of these receptors: an adult in good health.

The chain couples TRBV9 to TRBJ1-1; no firm D call. The V gene lost 4 bases and the J gene lost 2 bases, with 12 bases spanning the gap. The germline V gene encodes CDR1 SGDLS and CDR2 YYNGEE. This CDR3 comprises 14 residues. CDR3 amino acids: CASSRLSQNTEAFF. CDR3 bases: TGTGCCAGCAGCCGCTTGAGCCAAAACACTGAAGCTTTCTTT.

This chain joins TRBV5-1 and TRBJ1-3; D is uncertain. This CDR3 is built from 16 residues. Trimming removed 0 bases from V and 0 bases from J, with 10 bases in between. The V gene's germline CDR1 is SGHRS and CDR2 YFSETQ. CDR3 sequence reads: CASSLAVGASGNTIYF. CDR3 DNA: TGCGCCAGCAGCTTGGCTGTGGGCGCCTCTGGAAACACCATATATTTT.

CDR3 bases: TGTGCCAGCAGCGTAGGGATGGGACTAGCGGGGCCTCGGGAGACCCAGTACTTC. As protein: CASSVGMGLAGPRETQYF. The V call is TRBV9, the J call TRBJ2-5, with TRBD2 matching 13 bases. The CDR3 has 18 amino acids. Germline assignment: CDR1 SGDLS and CDR2 YYNGEE. V lost 0 bases and J lost 5; bases outside the gene matches: 10.

The V and J genes are TRBV2 and TRBJ2-2; TRBD2 matches at 13 bases. CDR1 and CDR2 (germline): SNHLY, FYNNEI. The CDR3 is made up of 16 amino acids. V was pared by 5 bases and J by 8 bases, with 8 bases of the junction left unmatched. The CDR3 loop is CASSRLAGGGGGELFF. The CDR3 DNA sequence: TGTGCCAGCAGTCGACTAGCGGGAGGTGGTGGGGGGGAGCTGTTTTTT.

The gene calls are TRBV7-2 and TRBJ2-5; TRBD1 agrees at 10 bases. This CDR3 comprises 15 residues. Germline CDR1 reads SGHTA; CDR2 reads FQGNSA. The trim removed 5 bases at V and 4 bases at J, leaving 7 bases unmatched. The CDR3 loop reads CASSPSTGGAETQYF. CDR3 DNA sequence: TGTGCCAGCAGCCCATCGACAGGGGGCGCAGAGACCCAGTACTTC.

V is TRBV9 and J is TRBJ2-2; 11 bases match TRBD2. This CDR3 is built from 19 residues. V gave up 3 bases and J gave up 0 bases; unmatched junction bases: 10. Per the germline V gene, CDR1 is SGDLS and CDR2 is YYNGEE. CDR3 in DNA: TGTGCCAGCAGCGCGAAACGGGGGACTAGCGGAGCGAACACCGGGGAGCTGTTTTTT. Translated: CASSAKRGTSGANTGELFF.

The V gene is TRBV19, the J gene TRBJ1-6; possibly TRBD1 for D (5 bases). CDR3 length equals 16 residues. Deletions cut 1 base from V and 5 bases from J, with 12 bases between. The germline V gene has CDR1 LNHDA and CDR2 SQIVND (reference sequence). The DNA for the CDR3 is TGTGCCAGTAGTATAGGGCAGGGCTCGAATAATTCACCCCTCCACTTT. This gives the protein CASSIGQGSNNSPLHF.

The chain employs TRBV7-2 and TRBJ1-1, with 7 bases lining up with TRBD1. This CDR3 spans 15 amino acids. Germline V CDR1 and CDR2: SGHTA, FQGNSA. After removal of 3 bases from V and 2 bases from J, the junction contained 6 bases not matched to a gene. Written as DNA, the CDR3 is TGTGCCAGCAGCTTTCCCGGGACAGCAAACACTGAAGCTTTCTTT. Amino acids: CASSFPGTANTEAFF.

This clone was found a few times. The chain has TRBV10-3 and TRBJ1-3; unclear D gene. CDR3 length: 11 residues. CDR1 ENHRY and CDR2 SYGVKD come from the germline V gene. CDR3 sequence: CAWSSGNTIYF. CDR3 coding DNA: TGTGCATGGAGCTCTGGAAACACCATATATTTT.

The chain carries TRBV6-5 and TRBJ2-7; weak D call: TRBD2 (5 bases). CDR3 length: 13 residues. Germline lookup yields CDR1 MNHEY and CDR2 SVGAGI. The V gene lost 5 bases and the J gene lost 0 bases, with 8 bases spanning the gap. CDR3 bases: TGTGCCAGCAGTCCGGGATCCTCCTACGAGCAGTACTTC. Its protein product is CASSPGSSYEQYF.

This clone was seen only once. The genes are TRBV5-1 and TRBJ2-2; D gene ambiguous. Germline loops: CDR1 SGHRS, CDR2 YFSETQ. Trimming took 4 bases from V and 0 from J, leaving 10 bases between them. This CDR3 contains 15 residues. Written as DNA, the CDR3 is TGCGCCAGCAGCGCCGGCCAGCCGAACACCGGGGAGCTGTTTTTT. It is translated as CASSAGQPNTGELFF. The full variable domain, with the rest looked up from reference TRBV5-1 and TRBJ2-2, is KAGVTQTPRYLIKTRGQQVTLSCSPISGHRSVSWYQQTPGQGLQFLFEYFSETQRNKGNFPGRFSGRQFSNSRSEMNVSTLELGDSALYLCASSAGQPNTGELFFGEGSRLTVL.

The J gene is TRBJ2-5, the V gene TRBV7-6; 11 nucleotides align to TRBD2. Germline V lookup: CDR1 SGHVS, CDR2 FNYEAQ. CDR3 length: 16 amino acids. With V trimmed by 3 bases and J by 7 bases, 10 bases remained unmatched. CDR3 bases: TGTGCCAGCAGCTTGGTACTAGCGGGGGAACTTGGGACCCAGTACTTC. This codes for CASSLVLAGELGTQYF.

The chain employs TRBV9 and TRBJ2-7, with TRBD1 identical over 8 bases. Trimming at V came to 4 bases and at J to 2 bases, leaving 8 bases not matched to a gene. The CDR3 is 15 residues long. Germline V lookup: CDR1 SGDLS, CDR2 YYNGEE. CDR3 coding DNA: TGTGCCAGCAGCTCCTCTGGGACAGGAACCTACGAGCAGTACTTC. Translation gives CASSSSGTGTYEQYF.

The chain has TRBV10-3 and TRBJ1-5; D unresolved. Trimming removed 4 bases at V and 5 bases at J, with 3 bases between. This CDR3 has 11 residues. The germline gives CDR1 ENHRY, CDR2 SYGVKD. DNA of the CDR3: TGTGCCATCAGTGTTGATCAGCCCCAGCATTTT. Protein sequence: CAISVDQPQHF.

The chain combines TRBV11-1 with TRBJ2-2; weak D call: TRBD2 (6 bases). This CDR3 has 16 residues. V lost 1 base and J lost 7, with 16 bases in between. Germline-derived CDR1 and CDR2 are SGHAT and FQDESV (reference sequence). The CDR3 protein is CASSLGFQGGGGELFF. Here the CDR3 DNA reads TGTGCCAGCAGCTTAGGGTTTCAGGGAGGCGGCGGGGAGCTGTTTTTT.